This T cell receptor beta chain was observed in a study of blood T cell repertoires in COVID-19. Study as a whole: Samples taken during acute and convalescent COVID-19 were collected in the United States, Italy and Spain.

Method: immunoSEQ multiplex PCR; TCRdb's copy keeps in-frame clones and lacks some. This sample yields about 45,000 clones, of which roughly 90% are seen a single time; about 12% belongs to the top ten. This clone was detected only once. The CDR3 totals 15 residues. CDR1 and CDR2 (germline): LNHDA, SQIVND (reference sequence). With V trimmed by 7 bases and J by 0 bases, 6 bases remained unmatched. The material sequenced was peripheral blood. This TCR was sampled from a human donor in a cohort sampled during active COVID-19. The chain recombines TRBV19 with TRBJ2-3, with 8 bases aligning to TRBD1. CDR3: CASTWTGSSTDTQYF. The CDR3 DNA follows: TGTGCCAGTACCTGGACAGGGAGTAGCACAGATACGCAGTATTTT.